This section outlines one TCR beta chain sequence together with its context. This sample was taken from a study of T-cell reconstitution after alpha-beta-depleted transplantation in children. CDR3 length: 15 amino acids. Germline trimming cut 8 bases from V and 6 bases from J; bases unmatched to any gene: 9. Per the germline V gene, CDR1 is MNHEY and CDR2 is SMNVEV (reference sequence). Researchers prepared the TCRbeta library using unique molecular identifiers, the study reports. MiXCR was run by TCRdb on the PCR reads, yielding one entry per CDR3 protein. The sample carries about 640,000 distinct CDR3 sequences, approximately 15% recorded once.

This clonotype was sampled from a human donor who donated a stem cell graft to a child with acute myeloid leukemia. The starting material was PBMCs from the stem cell graft donor, obtained from the stem cell graft. The chain couples TRBV27 to TRBJ2-2; 10 bases align to TRBD1. The CDR3 is CASSLRDRGAGELFF. The CDR3 DNA follows: TGTGCCAGCTCCCTCCGGGACAGGGGAGCCGGGGAGCTGTTTTTT.